This T cell receptor beta chain is from a study of a mutant IDH1 vaccine in newly diagnosed glioma. Losses at the gene ends were 4 bases for V and 9 bases for J; bases not matched to a gene: 7. CDR3 length: 14 residues. CDR1 and CDR2 (germline): LNHNV, YYDKDF (reference sequence). Time point indicated: week 47, end of study. The vaccine gave 300 ug of a 20-mer mutant IDH1 peptide subcutaneously per dose. The patients received vaccinations eight times, in weeks 1, 3, 5, 7, 11, 15, 19 and 23. Data came from immunoSEQ multiplex PCR; TCRdb stores just in-frame clones and leaves some out. The sample has over 75,000 clones; 70% to 90% are singletons. A note on this clone: Its target is unknown.

This TCR was sampled from a man aged 35-49 years with glioma. This specimen consisted of PBMCs, obtained from a glioma patient whose treatment included an IDH1 peptide vaccine. This chain connects TRBV15 to TRBJ2-4; TRBD2 matches 9 bases. CDR3 in amino acids: CATSTIAGVGIQYF. For the CDR3, the DNA is TGTGCCACCAGCACGATAGCGGGAGTCGGCATTCAGTACTTC.